This T cell receptor (beta chain) was identified in a study of PD-L1 blockade in urothelial cancer. Study-level findings and limits: It was durable-benefit patients whose tumor-associated blood clones expanded more at 3 weeks.

The table came from immunoSEQ multiplex PCR; TCRdb's copy has only in-frame clones and leaves some out. The repertoire holds about 100,000 clones, with roughly nine tenths as singletons. As regards this clone: The antigen is not known.

This CDR3 is 16 amino acids long. After removal of 4 bases from V and 3 bases from J, the junction contained 8 bases not matched to a gene. Germline assignment: CDR1 LGHNA and CDR2 YNFKEQ. The receptor comes from a woman older than 75 with urothelial cancer. The sequenced sample was PBMCs, obtained around atezolizumab (anti-PD-L1) treatment. V usage is TRBV4-2 and J usage is TRBJ2-5; 10 bases are shared with TRBD1. The CDR3 nucleotides read TGTGCCAGCAGCCGGGGTCATGGGACAGGGGAAGAGACCCAGTACTTC. Its translation is CASSRGHGTGEETQYF.